Listed below are T cell receptor beta chains from one sample, sequenced in a study of OX40 agonist ivuxolimab in advanced cancers. Profiling relied on immunoSEQ multiplex PCR, and the TCRdb table lists in-frame clones only, not all of them. The sample has tens of thousands of clones, around 90% seen once; the top ten hold over 2%. The source was CD4+ or CD8+ T cells sorted from blood, collected in a trial of the OX40 agonist ivuxolimab. Receptor source: an adult with an advanced solid tumor such as melanoma, head and neck, liver or kidney cancer. Both conserved end residues are part of each CDR3. The order of the fields is J gene, CDR3 length, D gene, V gene, CDR3 protein. D genes are given only for firm matches.

j_call: TRBJ1-5
cdr3_length: 14
d_call: .
v_call: TRBV25-1
cdr3_aa: CASSAGGGRQPQHF

j_call: TRBJ2-7
cdr3_length: 15
d_call: TRBD1
v_call: TRBV5-1
cdr3_aa: CASSSDRASLGEQYF

j_call: TRBJ1-6
cdr3_length: 16
d_call: .
v_call: TRBV4-3
cdr3_aa: CASSQAEGVRDSPLHF

j_call: TRBJ1-5
cdr3_length: 13
d_call: .
v_call: TRBV7-3
cdr3_aa: CASSPQGGQPQHF

j_call: TRBJ2-1
cdr3_length: 13
d_call: TRBD2
v_call: TRBV18
cdr3_aa: CASSPGLEAEQFF

j_call: TRBJ1-2
cdr3_length: 13
d_call: TRBD1
v_call: TRBV28
cdr3_aa: CASSLGTDYGYTF

j_call: TRBJ2-7
cdr3_length: 14
d_call: .
v_call: TRBV10-3
cdr3_aa: CASGDGAAVDEQYF

j_call: TRBJ1-2
cdr3_length: 14
d_call: .
v_call: TRBV7-2
cdr3_aa: CASSSLRSFYGYTF

j_call: TRBJ2-1
cdr3_length: 14
d_call: .
v_call: TRBV28
cdr3_aa: CASIRDGGFNEQFF

j_call: TRBJ1-4
cdr3_length: 16
d_call: TRBD1
v_call: TRBV19
cdr3_aa: CASSPSWQGASEKLFF

j_call: TRBJ2-2
cdr3_length: 16
d_call: TRBD1
v_call: TRBV9
cdr3_aa: CASSVMGDRNTGELFF

j_call: TRBJ1-3
cdr3_length: 16
d_call: .
v_call: TRBV2
cdr3_aa: CASSGGPGRTGNTIYF

j_call: TRBJ1-5
cdr3_length: 14
d_call: .
v_call: TRBV5-1
cdr3_aa: CASSPQGRDQPQHF

j_call: TRBJ2-1
cdr3_length: 13
d_call: .
v_call: TRBV10-3
cdr3_aa: CAISEEGQDEQFF

j_call: TRBJ2-1
cdr3_length: 19
d_call: TRBD2
v_call: TRBV7-2
cdr3_aa: CASSSKLAGAVKSYNEQFF

j_call: TRBJ1-1
cdr3_length: 13
d_call: .
v_call: TRBV2
cdr3_aa: CASSDLGLTEAFF

j_call: TRBJ1-2
cdr3_length: 14
d_call: TRBD1
v_call: TRBV5-4
cdr3_aa: CASSGDRGFYGYTF

j_call: TRBJ2-5
cdr3_length: 12
d_call: .
v_call: TRBV30
cdr3_aa: CAWTSGTETQYF

j_call: TRBJ2-7
cdr3_length: 13
d_call: .
v_call: TRBV28
cdr3_aa: CASSLLGEYEQYF

j_call: TRBJ1-3
cdr3_length: 14
d_call: .
v_call: TRBV29-1
cdr3_aa: CSVDGQRSGNTIYF

j_call: TRBJ1-3
cdr3_length: 14
d_call: .
v_call: TRBV5-1
cdr3_aa: CASSLDGEGNTIYF

j_call: TRBJ1-4
cdr3_length: 17
d_call: .
v_call: TRBV19
cdr3_aa: CASPPFRPGHPNEKLFF

j_call: TRBJ1-1
cdr3_length: 16
d_call: .
v_call: TRBV30
cdr3_aa: CAWSKAPQVRRAEAFF

j_call: TRBJ2-1
cdr3_length: 11
d_call: .
v_call: TRBV7-2
cdr3_aa: CASGLYNEQFF

j_call: TRBJ1-1
cdr3_length: 13
d_call: .
v_call: TRBV11-3
cdr3_aa: CASSVAGGTEAFF

j_call: TRBJ1-2
cdr3_length: 19
d_call: TRBD1
v_call: TRBV12-5
cdr3_aa: CASGLVLDRGLRFSYGYTF

j_call: TRBJ1-1
cdr3_length: 14
d_call: TRBD1
v_call: TRBV18
cdr3_aa: CASSRQGPDTEAFF

j_call: TRBJ1-6
cdr3_length: 16
d_call: .
v_call: TRBV9
cdr3_aa: CASSVGGHQAGSPLHF